This passage covers 26 T cell receptor beta chains from one sample sequenced in a study of response to subunit inactivated influenza vaccine. Via MiXCR, TCRdb re-called the RT-PCR reads, giving one row per CDR3 protein. The sample has approximately 730,000 distinct CDR3 sequences, over 11% seen once. Specimen: PBMCs from blood, collected 14 to 15 days before vaccination. These receptors all stem from a man in his fifties who received an inactivated influenza vaccine.

This clonotype was observed once. This rearrangement joins TRBV7-3 to TRBJ1-5; D call uncertain. This CDR3 comprises 20 residues. V was clipped by 0 bases and J by 10 bases, with 31 bases between them. Germline V gene sequence: CDR1 SGHTA, CDR2 FQGTGA. CDR3 sequence: CASSLTMAGGRKPYRCPQHF. CDR3 bases: TGTGCCAGCAGCTTAACCATGGCGGGAGGACGGAAGCCCTACCGATGTCCCCAGCATTTT.

In its sample, this clonotype was seen a few times. The CDR3 here is CATSRDPGAYEQYF. CDR3 nucleotides: TGTGCCACCAGCAGAGATCCGGGGGCCTACGAGCAGTACTTC. This chain uses TRBV15 with TRBJ2-7; D possibly corresponds to TRBD2 (6 bases). The CDR3 has 14 amino acids. V was clipped by 0 bases and J by 2 bases, with 8 bases between them. The germline gives CDR1 LNHNV, CDR2 YYDKDF (reference sequence).

The chain joins TRBV20-1 to TRBJ2-2; TRBD2 agrees at 7 bases. CDR3 length equals 15 residues. The junction had 5 bases not matched to a gene; V was cut back by 3 bases and J by 1 base. CDR1 and CDR2 from the germline V gene are DFQATT and SNEGSKA (reference sequence). DNA for the CDR3: TGCAGTGCTAGGTTCGCGGGGGTGAACACCGGGGAGCTGTTTTTT. It specifies CSARFAGVNTGELFF.

The chain employs TRBV13 and TRBJ2-3; weak D call: TRBD1 (5 bases). V lost 1 base and J 2 bases, leaving 10 bases between the germline ends. This CDR3 contains 15 residues. CDR1 and CDR2 (germline): PRHDT, FYEKMQ (reference sequence). CDR3 nucleotide sequence: TGTGCCAGCAGCTTAGCCCAGGGATACACAGATACGCAGTATTTT. This gives the protein CASSLAQGYTDTQYF.

V usage is TRBV18 and J usage is TRBJ2-2; the D is unclear. This CDR3 comprises 14 residues. With 2 bases removed from V and 6 bases from J, the gap between germline ends came to 10 bases. Germline V gives CDR1 KGHSH, CDR2 LQKENI. The DNA for the CDR3 is TGTGCCAGCTCACCAGGCGGTACTCCCGGGGAGCTGTTTTTT. This translates into CASSPGGTPGELFF.

This clonotype was picked up a small number of times. The chain recombines TRBV12-3 or TRBV12-4 with TRBJ1-1, with D perhaps matching TRBD1 (6 bases). The CDR3 has 13 amino acids. V was cut by 5 bases and J by 6 bases, with 13 bases left in between. The CDR3 sequence is CASSPQGIAEAFF. DNA for the CDR3: TGTGCCAGCAGTCCGCAGGGGATCGCTGAAGCTTTCTTT.

This chain links TRBV5-1 with TRBJ2-4, with TRBD1 identical over 8 bases. The CDR3 is made up of 14 amino acids. CDR1 is SGHRS, CDR2 YFSETQ, per germline. V lost 5 bases, J lost 5 bases, and 6 bases stayed unmatched. CDR3 residues: CASRQPGQENIQYF. In DNA, the CDR3 is TGCGCCAGCAGGCAGCCGGGACAGGAAAACATTCAGTACTTC.

The chain links TRBV12-3 or TRBV12-4 to TRBJ2-2; 10 nucleotides agree with TRBD1. V lost 5 bases, J lost 2 bases, and 5 bases stayed unmatched. This CDR3 region has 16 residues. The CDR3 nucleotides are TGTGCCAGCAGTGAGGACAGGGGGGATAACACCGGGGAGCTGTTTTTT. Translation: CASSEDRGDNTGELFF.

Here the CDR3 reads CASSQGGHPVEFF. CDR3 coding DNA: TGCGCCAGCAGCCAAGGGGGGCATCCGGTGGAGTTCTTC. This rearrangement joins TRBV4-3 to TRBJ2-1; weak D call: TRBD1 (6 bases). Trimming left V 1 base short and J 14 bases short, with 15 bases between. This CDR3 comprises 13 residues. CDR1 LGHNA and CDR2 YSLEER come from the germline V gene.

There are many counts of this clonotype. The chain carries TRBV4-2 and TRBJ2-7; D unclear. Deletions cut 1 base from V and 2 bases from J, with 6 bases between. The CDR3 consists of 13 residues. From germline, CDR1 is LGHNA and CDR2 YNFKEQ. CDR3 in DNA: TGTGCCAGCAGCCAAGGCGGTGCCTACGAGCAGTACTTC. Translating gives CASSQGGAYEQYF.

Comments on this clonotype: An end of the junction differs from the germline gene, which may be a read error. Here the CDR3 DNA reads TGTGCCAGCAGTGACTCTCAGCGCCGGGCGCAGTATTTT. Its translation: CASSDSQRRAQYF. The J gene is TRBJ2-3, the V gene TRBV6-5; D ambiguous. This CDR3 comprises 13 residues. Germline V lookup: CDR1 MNHEY, CDR2 SVGAGI.

V gene TRBV5-4 combines with J gene TRBJ2-5; 16 nucleotides line up with TRBD2. Germline loops: CDR1 SGHNT, CDR2 YYREEE (reference sequence). This CDR3 has 17 amino acids. Trimming removed 4 bases from V and 5 bases from J; junction bases left unmatched: 8. CDR3 region: CASSAGTSGRAAETQYF. The DNA for the CDR3 is TGTGCCAGCAGCGCCGGGACTAGCGGGAGGGCCGCTGAGACCCAGTACTTC.

The chain has TRBV2 and TRBJ1-2; no definite D call. Germline V gene lookup returns CDR1 SNHLY and CDR2 FYNNEI. The CDR3 spans 13 residues. Deletions cut 6 bases from V and 5 bases from J, with 13 bases between. The CDR3 region is CASRKADGYGYTF. The CDR3 nucleotides read TGTGCCAGCAGGAAGGCGGACGGATATGGCTACACCTTC.

This chain uses TRBV5-1 with TRBJ2-7; TRBD2 might be the D (6 bases). V lost 0 bases and J lost 5, with 21 bases in between. CDR3 size: 17 residues. Germline-derived CDR1 and CDR2 are SGHRS and YFSETQ. CDR3 coding DNA: TGCGCCAGCAGCTTGGCCGGGAGCGGTTCCATGGTTCACGAGCAGTACTTC. Translation: CASSLAGSGSMVHEQYF.

The chain has TRBV27 and TRBJ1-4, with D hard to call. This CDR3 is 15 amino acids long. Germline V gene sequence: CDR1 MNHEY, CDR2 SMNVEV (reference sequence). The germline V and J ends were trimmed by 7 bases and 0 bases, with 12 bases remaining between them. In DNA, the CDR3 is TGTGCCAGCAAAAAGCTGGCCTCAACTAATGAAAAACTGTTTTTT. It encodes CASKKLASTNEKLFF.

The V call is TRBV7-6, the J call TRBJ2-1; 10 bases are shared with TRBD2. This CDR3 region has 14 residues. J was trimmed by 9 bases and V by 1 base; bases with no gene match: 3. The germline CDR1 and CDR2 sequences are SGHVS and FNYEAQ. The CDR3 sequence is CASSLVGLAPEQFF. CDR3 nucleotide sequence: TGTGCCAGCAGCTTAGTGGGACTAGCGCCTGAGCAGTTCTTC.

This clonotype was seen only a few times. J is TRBJ2-7 and V is TRBV3-1; TRBD2 might be the D (6 bases). From germline, CDR1 is LGHDT and CDR2 YNNKEL (reference sequence). The CDR3 runs 15 residues. V lost 3 bases and J 2 bases, leaving 14 bases between the germline ends. CDR3 sequence: CASSQGGVITYEQYF. CDR3 nucleotides: TGTGCCAGCAGCCAGGGCGGGGTGATAACCTACGAGCAGTACTTC.

This clonotype was detected many times. The gene calls are TRBV29-1 and TRBJ2-2; 15 bases line up with TRBD2. CDR1 is SQVTM, CDR2 ANQGSEA, per germline. The CDR3 contains 15 residues. V was clipped by 5 bases and J by 5 bases; unmatched bases: 3. The DNA of the CDR3 is TGCAGCGTTCAGGGACTAGCGGGGGGTACCGGGGAGCTGTTTTTT. Translating gives CSVQGLAGGTGELFF.

This clonotype was detected many times. The chain is built from TRBV29-1 and TRBJ2-2; D remains unclear. Trimming removed 0 bases at V and 3 bases at J, with 2 bases between. The CDR3 length is 12 residues. The germline V gene encodes CDR1 SQVTM and CDR2 ANQGSEA. DNA for the CDR3: TGCAGCGTTGAAGAGGACACCGGGGAGCTGTTTTTT. Translation gives CSVEEDTGELFF.

The CDR3 nucleotides read TGTGCCAGCAGTCCCCCAGACAGCGGGGGATGGAATGAGCAGTTCTTC. Its translation is CASSPPDSGGWNEQFF. This chain joins TRBV28 and TRBJ2-1; 8 bases align to TRBD2. Germline values: CDR1 MDHEN, CDR2 SYDVKM. The ends lost 5 bases at V and 7 bases at J; junction bases unmatched: 13. The CDR3 is 16 amino acids.

CDR3 bases: TGTGCCAGCAGGGTACAGGGAACTCGGTCCGGGGAGCTGTTTTTT. Protein product: CASRVQGTRSGELFF. The chain carries TRBV7-9 and TRBJ2-2; a weak D match, TRBD1 (6 bases). The V end lost 6 bases, the J end lost 6 bases, and 17 bases lay between the germline ends. In germline, CDR1 is SEHNR, CDR2 FQNEAQ (reference sequence). There are 15 residues in the CDR3.

This chain joins TRBV5-6 and TRBJ1-1, with 8 bases identical to TRBD1. The CDR3 spans 14 residues. V lost 0 bases, J lost 10 bases, and 8 bases stayed unmatched. The germline V gene has CDR1 SGHDT and CDR2 YYEEEE. CDR3 nucleotides: TGTGCCAGCAGCTTGGAGGCAGGGGGCCTCGGAGCTTTCTTT. This codes for CASSLEAGGLGAFF. The full variable domain, completed using reference TRBV5-6 and TRBJ1-1, is DAGVTQSPTHLIKTRGQQVTLRCSPKSGHDTVSWYQQALGQGPQFIFQYYEEEERQRGNFPDRFSGHQFPNYSSELNVNALLLGDSALYLCASSLEAGGLGAFFGQGTRLTVV.

This clonotype showed up just a few times. Here the CDR3 reads CASSDLDREFF. CDR3 coding DNA: TGTGCCAGCAGTGATTTGGACAGAGAATTCTTC. This chain uses TRBV6-1 with TRBJ2-1; TRBD1 is a possible D gene (6 bases). Per the germline V gene, CDR1 is MNHNS and CDR2 is SASEGT. Trimming pared 3 bases from V and 16 bases from J, leaving 13 bases between. The CDR3 sequence is 11 residues long.

This clonotype was counted a few times. CDR3 sequence reads: CASSYRQGGIQETQYF. The CDR3 DNA is TGTGCCAGCAGCTACCGACAGGGAGGGATTCAAGAGACCCAGTACTTC. V is TRBV7-9 and J is TRBJ2-5; possibly TRBD1 or TRBD2 for D (7 bases each). With 4 bases removed from V and 2 bases from J, the gap between germline ends came to 17 bases. CDR1 is SEHNR, CDR2 FQNEAQ, per germline (reference sequence). The CDR3 contains 16 residues.

This clonotype was seen at least ten times. J is TRBJ2-4 and V is TRBV15; D unresolved. CDR3 length: 15 residues. The germline V gene has CDR1 LNHNV and CDR2 YYDKDF (reference sequence). V was trimmed by 0 bases and J by 3 bases, leaving 9 bases between them. The CDR3 loop is CATSRDTEVKNIQYF. The DNA for the CDR3 is TGTGCCACCAGCAGAGATACAGAAGTCAAAAACATTCAGTACTTC.

As to this clonotype: A much bigger clone sits one base away, suggesting this may be a read error. This CDR3 reads CASSSNRGGVETQYF. CDR3 nucleotides: TGTGCCAGCAGCTCCAATCGCGGAGGGGTGGAGACCCAGTACTTC. This chain links TRBV11-2 with TRBJ2-5; maybe TRBD2 (6 bases). Per germline, CDR1 SGHAT and CDR2 FQNNGV. This CDR3 contains 15 residues. V lost 4 bases to trimming and J lost 5 bases, with 17 bases between them.